This T cell receptor beta chain was captured by sequencing in a study of cytomegalovirus exposure and HLA in healthy donors. Findings and caveats of the study: CMV antigen specificity was confirmed in vitro for a few CMV-associated chains. Some V segments could not be told apart, so they were left out, TRBV6-2 and TRBV6-3 among them. Segments of the TCR beta V type were, in most cases, productive about 87% or about 30% of the time in an earlier analysis. Many donors carried some public TCRs, although rarity characterized most TCR sequences.

Points on this clone: Antigen: not known.

The PCR was carried out with 60 Vbeta primers and 13 Jbeta primers. Sequenced by immunoSEQ multiplex PCR; TCRdb stores in-frame clones only, minus some. The repertoire table contains around 200,000 clones. V was shortened by 0 bases and J by 4 bases, with 10 bases between the two germline ends. Per the germline V gene, CDR1 is SGDLS and CDR2 is YYNGEE. The CDR3 extends over 14 amino acids. The origin of this receptor is a woman between 18 and 29 years old in good health and CMV-seropositive. The rearrangement uses TRBV9 and TRBJ1-1, with a possible D match to TRBD1 (5 bases). The specimen sequenced was PBMCs. CDR3 loop: CASSVGGGGTEAFF. The DNA for the CDR3 is TGTGCCAGCAGCGTAGGCGGGGGTGGCACTGAAGCTTTCTTT.